The 32 T cell receptor beta chains presented below share a single source sample, sequenced in a study of blood T cell repertoires in COVID-19. The table came from immunoSEQ multiplex PCR; TCRdb's copy has only in-frame clones and leaves some out. Seen here are about 160,000 clones, 75% to 85% observed once, and the top ten hold roughly a tenth. Sequenced sample: peripheral blood. The receptors stem from a human donor in a cohort sampled during active COVID-19.

This clone showed up just once. The rearrangement joins TRBV6-5 to TRBJ2-1; TRBD2 agrees at 10 bases. The trim removed 6 bases at V and 8 bases at J, leaving 13 bases unmatched. Germline CDR1 is MNHEY and CDR2 is SVGAGI. This CDR3 region has 16 residues. CDR3 loop: CASRYGTSATGDEQFF. The CDR3 DNA is TGTGCCAGCAGATACGGGACTAGCGCCACTGGGGATGAGCAGTTCTTC.

The chain recombines TRBV19 with TRBJ2-5, with 10 bases aligning to TRBD2. After removal of 5 bases from V and 2 bases from J, the junction contained 2 bases not matched to a gene. Germline V gene data show CDR1 as LNHDA and CDR2 as SQIVND (reference sequence). CDR3 size: 14 residues. The CDR3 nucleotides read TGTGCCAGTAGTTGGACTAGCGGACAAGAGACCCAGTACTTC. Amino acid sequence: CASSWTSGQETQYF.

In its sample, this clone was seen a few times. The chain couples TRBV7-2 to TRBJ2-1, with 7 bases lining up with TRBD2. The ends lost 1 base at V and 7 bases at J; junction bases unmatched: 16. Germline V gene sequence: CDR1 SGHTA, CDR2 FQGNSA. The CDR3 contains 18 residues. This CDR3 reads CASSLGRSWRGTGNEQFF. DNA for the CDR3: TGTGCCAGCAGCTTAGGTCGGAGTTGGCGGGGGACGGGGAATGAGCAGTTCTTC.

This chain uses TRBV7-6 with TRBJ2-7, with D unresolved. V gave up 6 bases and J gave up 0 bases, with 15 bases separating them. The CDR3 is 15 amino acids. Germline CDR1 reads SGHVS; CDR2 reads FNYEAQ. The CDR3 spells CASSPSVASSYEQYF. CDR3 sequence (DNA): TGTGCCAGCAGTCCCAGCGTGGCCAGCTCCTACGAGCAGTACTTC.

The count of this clone is one. This chain links TRBV27 with TRBJ2-1; 7 bases match TRBD2. This CDR3 has 16 residues. The V and J ends lost 2 bases and 4 bases, in that order; junction bases with no gene match: 8. Germline assignment: CDR1 MNHEY and CDR2 SMNVEV (reference sequence). The CDR3 coding sequence is TGTGCCAGCAGTTTACGTCTAGCGGATTTTTACAATGAGCAGTTCTTC. Translated, it gives CASSLRLADFYNEQFF.

V gene TRBV9 combines with J gene TRBJ2-3, with a possible D match to TRBD2 (7 bases). This CDR3 spans 16 amino acids. V lost 3 bases and J 1 base, leaving 15 bases between the germline ends. The germline CDR1 and CDR2 sequences are SGDLS and YYNGEE. Here the CDR3 reads CASSERRGAGTDTQYF. The DNA of the CDR3 is TGTGCCAGCAGCGAACGACGGGGGGCTGGCACAGATACGCAGTATTTT.

This clone was seen just once. This chain links TRBV7-8 with TRBJ2-1, with D maybe TRBD2 (5 bases). Germline CDR1 and CDR2: SGHVS and FQNEAQ. This CDR3 region has 15 residues. Trimming stripped 5 bases from V and 6 bases from J, with 17 bases between. The CDR3 protein is CASSPGRGPVNEQFF. CDR3 sequence (DNA): TGTGCCAGCAGCCCAGGCCGGGGTCCGGTCAATGAGCAGTTCTTC.

The chain couples TRBV12-5 to TRBJ2-5, with D maybe TRBD1 (5 bases). From germline, CDR1 is LGHNT and CDR2 FRNRAP. Trimming removed 1 base from V and 2 bases from J, with 5 bases in between. The CDR3 contains 13 residues. The CDR3 sequence is CASGLGTQETQYF. The CDR3 nucleotides read TGTGCTAGTGGTTTGGGGACACAAGAGACCCAGTACTTC.

The chain recombines TRBV19 with TRBJ1-1, with TRBD1 identical over 11 bases. Germline lookup yields CDR1 LNHDA and CDR2 SQIVND (reference sequence). After removal of 3 bases from V and 4 bases from J, the junction contained 10 bases not matched to a gene. The CDR3 contains 17 residues. DNA of the CDR3: TGTGCCAGTAGTATCCGAGGACAGGGGGCCGCGCGCACTGAAGCTTTCTTT. Translated: CASSIRGQGAARTEAFF. Variable domain in full (rest from reference TRBV19 and TRBJ1-1): DGGITQSPKYLFRKEGQNVTLSCEQNLNHDAMYWYRQDPGQGLRLIYYSQIVNDFQKGDIAEGYSVSREKKESFPLTVTSAQKNPTAFYLCASSIRGQGAARTEAFFGQGTRLTVV.

J is TRBJ1-2 and V is TRBV24-1; D gene unclear. The CDR3 is 15 amino acids. Germline CDR1 KGHDR, CDR2 SFDVKD. V was shortened by 4 bases and J by 1 base, with 12 bases between the two germline ends. The CDR3 nucleotides are TGTGCCACCAGTGACCCTGGTGCGGGTAACTATGGCTACACCTTC. Translating it yields CATSDPGAGNYGYTF.

CDR3 coding DNA: TGCGCCAGCAGCTTGCAGGGGTACGAGCAGTACTTC. Residues: CASSLQGYEQYF. The chain joins TRBV5-1 to TRBJ2-7, with D perhaps TRBD1 (6 bases). Germline V gene lookup returns CDR1 SGHRS and CDR2 YFSETQ. Trimming removed 1 base from V and 4 bases from J, with 6 bases in between. The CDR3 consists of 12 residues.

This clone was seen a single time. The chain couples TRBV27 to TRBJ1-2; 7 bases match TRBD1. After removal of 0 bases from V and 3 bases from J, the junction contained 13 bases not matched to a gene. This CDR3 is built from 18 residues. Looked up from germline, CDR1 is MNHEY and CDR2 is SMNVEV (reference sequence). The CDR3, as DNA: TGTGCCAGCAGTTTATCGGGATGGGTCACAGGGGCGGACTATGGCTACACCTTC. The encoded protein is CASSLSGWVTGADYGYTF.

The chain has TRBV5-8 and TRBJ2-3, with 11 bases that match TRBD1. The CDR3 runs to 15 residues. V shed 4 bases and J 5 bases; nucleotides not matched to a gene: 6. Germline loops: CDR1 SGHTS, CDR2 YDEGEE. CDR3 coding DNA: TGTGCCAGCAGCAAACGGACAGGGGGCATAGATACGCAGTATTTT. It is translated as CASSKRTGGIDTQYF.

Details on this clone: Other DNA variants within this sample encode the same CDR3. V gene TRBV5-8 combines with J gene TRBJ1-1; D is unclear. CDR1 and CDR2 (germline): SGHTS, YDEGEE. V lost 4 bases and J lost 5, with 15 bases in between. The CDR3 is 14 amino acids. This chain's CDR3 is CASSPVGEKTEAFF. DNA for the CDR3: TGTGCCAGCAGCCCGGTAGGAGAGAAGACTGAAGCTTTCTTT.

The chain joins TRBV11-3 to TRBJ2-7, with D possibly TRBD1 on 7 matching bases. Germline V gene lookup returns CDR1 SGHNT and CDR2 YENEEA. V gave up 4 bases and J gave up 5 bases, with 15 bases separating them. The CDR3 has 14 amino acids. The CDR3 region is CASSSGGPGDEQYF. In nucleotides, the CDR3 is TGTGCCAGCAGCTCAGGGGGGCCGGGGGACGAGCAGTACTTC.

This sequence joins TRBV5-8 and TRBJ2-6; D uncertain. The CDR3 sequence is 17 residues long. From germline, CDR1 is SGHTS and CDR2 YDEGEE. V was shortened by 1 base and J by 0 bases, with 11 bases between the two germline ends. The CDR3 protein is CASSLRALHSGANVLTF. CDR3 nucleotide sequence: TGTGCCAGCAGCTTGAGAGCCCTCCACTCTGGGGCCAACGTCCTGACTTTC. Together with reference TRBV5-8 and TRBJ2-6, the CDR3 gives the full variable domain: EAGVTQSPTHLIKTRGQQATLRCSPISGHTSVYWYQQALGLGLQFLLWYDEGEERNRGNFPPRFSGRQFPNYSSELNVNALELEDSALYLCASSLRALHSGANVLTFGAGSRLTVL.

The rearrangement joins TRBV5-4 to TRBJ1-3, with 8 bases identical to TRBD1. After removal of 0 bases from V and 4 bases from J, the junction contained 6 bases not matched to a gene. CDR1 SGHNT and CDR2 YYREEE come from the germline V gene (reference sequence). The CDR3 covers 16 residues. CDR3 sequence (DNA): TGTGCCAGCAGCTTGGCTGCGACAGGGGACGGAAACACCATATATTTT. Protein: CASSLAATGDGNTIYF.

The chain recombines TRBV5-1 with TRBJ2-3; D might be TRBD1 (6 bases). This CDR3 has 15 residues. Trimming pared 2 bases from V and 4 bases from J, leaving 14 bases between. CDR1 is SGHRS, CDR2 YFSETQ, per germline. CDR3 bases: TGCGCCAGCAGCTTACAGGGCCCTGGGGCAGATACGCAGTATTTT. Translated, it gives CASSLQGPGADTQYF.

This sequence joins TRBV9 and TRBJ2-2, with a tentative D call TRBD2 (5 bases). CDR3 size: 13 residues. CDR1 is SGDLS and CDR2 is YYNGEE in the germline V gene. V was trimmed by 3 bases and J by 5 bases, leaving 8 bases between them. CDR3 bases: TGTGCCAGCAGCGGGACTCGTACCGGGGAGCTGTTTTTT. Protein sequence: CASSGTRTGELFF. Supplemented by reference TRBV9 and TRBJ2-2, the full variable domain reads DSGVTQTPKHLITATGQRVTLRCSPRSGDLSVYWYQQSLDQGLQFLIQYYNGEERAKGNILERFSAQQFPDLHSELNLSSLELGDSALYFCASSGTRTGELFFGEGSRLTVL.

The V gene is TRBV21-1, the J gene TRBJ2-2; the table's D call, TRBD1, was not checked against the DNA. TRBV21-1 is assigned pseudogene status. CDR3 length equals 15 residues. This CDR3 reads CASSDDRGEAGELFF. The CDR3 coding sequence is TGTGCCAGCAGCGACGACAGGGGGGAAGCCGGGGAGCTGTTTTTT.

V gene TRBV12-3 or TRBV12-4 combines with J gene TRBJ1-1; D not certain. This CDR3 spans 12 amino acids. V gave up 5 bases and J gave up 4 bases, with 8 bases separating them. CDR3 coding DNA: TGTGCCAGCAGTCTTCTCCGCACTGAAGCTTTCTTT. Translated, it gives CASSLLRTEAFF.

V and J are TRBV2 and TRBJ2-6; no firm D call. Per germline, CDR1 SNHLY and CDR2 FYNNEI. The CDR3 runs 14 residues. The V and J ends lost 5 bases and 1 base respectively, with 6 bases between them. The CDR3 bases are TGTGCCAGCAGTCCTTCTTCTGGGGCCAACGTCCTGACTTTC. Translated: CASSPSSGANVLTF.

The chain carries TRBV12-1 and TRBJ1-1; TRBD1, the table's D call, lacks a check against the DNA. TRBV12-1 represents a pseudogene. There are 17 residues in the CDR3. For the CDR3, the DNA is TGTGCCAGCAGATCCCCATCGACAGGGGGGGAGAACACTGAAGCTTTCTTT. Translating gives CASRSPSTGGENTEAFF.

This clone was counted a single time. The rearrangement links TRBV27 to TRBJ2-3; the match to TRBD2 covers 7 bases. The trim removed 5 bases at V and 7 bases at J, leaving 12 bases unmatched. CDR1 MNHEY and CDR2 SMNVEV come from the germline V gene (reference sequence). This CDR3 region has 15 residues. The CDR3 region is CASSLWEGSTNTQYF. As DNA, the CDR3 is TGTGCCAGCAGTCTATGGGAGGGGAGCACTAATACGCAGTATTTT.

The CDR3 region is CASSRTEYNEKLFF. The CDR3 DNA is TGTGCCAGCAGCAGGACAGAGTATAATGAAAAACTGTTTTTT. This chain uses TRBV6-5 with TRBJ1-4; TRBD1 might be the D (6 bases). Trimming removed 6 bases at V and 4 bases at J, with 12 bases between. CDR3 size: 14 residues. CDR1 and CDR2 (germline): MNHEY, SVGAGI.

Only one count was recorded for this clone. The sample holds other DNA sequences that translate to the same CDR3. The V call is TRBV12-3 or TRBV12-4, the J call TRBJ1-1, with TRBD1 matching over 9 bases. J gave up 5 bases and V 6 bases, and 4 bases lay outside the gene matches. The CDR3 runs 13 residues. The CDR3 bases are TGTGCCAGCAGCCGACAGGGGGTGACTGAAGCTTTCTTT. Amino acids: CASSRQGVTEAFF.

In its sample, this clone was seen a few times. CDR3 sequence reads: CAWSARRGNTEAFF. DNA of the CDR3: TGTGCCTGGAGTGCCCGACGGGGGAACACTGAAGCTTTCTTT. The J gene is TRBJ1-1, the V gene TRBV30, with no clear D. This CDR3 is built from 14 residues. Germline CDR1 GTSNPN, CDR2 SVGIG (reference sequence). V dropped 1 base and J dropped 1 base, with 10 bases sitting between them.

This clone has a handful of counts. V and J are TRBV5-6 and TRBJ2-7; 7 positions match TRBD2. The CDR3 has 14 amino acids. Germline-derived CDR1 and CDR2 are SGHDT and YYEEEE. Trimming took 0 bases from V and 5 from J; bases not matched to a gene: 5. The CDR3 DNA reads as TGTGCCAGCAGCTTGGCCAGCGGGGCCAACGAGCAGTACTTC. Its translation is CASSLASGANEQYF.

The table lists this clone with a count of one. The rearrangement links TRBV5-1 to TRBJ1-2; 9 bases agree with TRBD1. The CDR3 sequence is 13 residues long. CDR1 and CDR2 (germline): SGHRS, YFSETQ. Trimming removed 4 bases from V and 5 bases from J; junction bases left unmatched: 3. CDR3 region: CASSVGTGYGYTF. The CDR3 coding sequence is TGCGCCAGCAGCGTCGGGACAGGGTATGGCTACACCTTC.

The rearrangement uses TRBV19 and TRBJ1-2; D perhaps matches TRBD1 (5 bases). In germline, CDR1 is LNHDA, CDR2 SQIVND (reference sequence). The germline V and J ends were trimmed by 6 bases and 0 bases, with 11 bases remaining between them. The CDR3 runs to 14 residues. CDR3 bases: TGTGCCAGTAGCATTCGGGGGTCTAACTATGGCTACACCTTC. Amino acid sequence: CASSIRGSNYGYTF.

This chain uses TRBV7-2 with TRBJ2-1; 9 bases align to TRBD1. The V and J ends lost 1 base and 3 bases, in that order; junction bases with no gene match: 10. The germline V gene has CDR1 SGHTA and CDR2 FQGNSA. The CDR3 is 18 amino acids. The CDR3 protein is CASSLDPRGTGLYNEQFF. The CDR3 nucleotides read TGTGCCAGCAGCTTAGATCCCAGGGGGACAGGGCTCTACAATGAGCAGTTCTTC.

The rearrangement links TRBV5-6 to TRBJ2-5; tentative D call: TRBD2 (5 bases). V dropped 2 bases and J dropped 5 bases, with 10 bases sitting between them. Germline V gene lookup returns CDR1 SGHDT and CDR2 YYEEEE. There are 13 residues in the CDR3. In nucleotides, the CDR3 is TGTGCCAGCAGCTTTAGAGGAGGTGAGACCCAGTACTTC. Its protein is CASSFRGGETQYF.